A single sample gave rise to the 24 T cell receptor beta chains below, sequenced in a study of spatial heterogeneity in lung cancer. Overall study results and limits: Counts that tracked tumor mutation counts were those of expanded intratumoral alpha and beta TCRs.

Their specific antigens are unknown. Time point of the sample: sample taken at primary tumor resection. Each CDR3 protein gets one entry after TCRdb re-called the 5' RACE reads with MiXCR. This sample yields approximately 15,000 distinct CDR3 sequences, of which 4.7% are seen a single time; around 17% belongs to the top ten. The sequenced sample was lung tumor tissue, obtained at surgery. These receptors were taken from a female donor with early-stage non-small cell lung cancer.

This clonotype has a handful of counts. The V call is TRBV3-1, the J call TRBJ2-5, with 8 bases matching TRBD2. V shed 3 bases and J 5 bases; nucleotides not matched to a gene: 11. Germline V gene data show CDR1 as LGHDT and CDR2 as YNNKEL (reference sequence). The length of the CDR3 is 16 residues. CDR3 amino acids: CASSQGFGGASETQYF. The CDR3 DNA is TGTGCCAGCAGCCAGGGGTTCGGGGGGGCATCCGAGACCCAGTACTTC.

In this sample, this clonotype turned up many times. The junction departs from the called germline gene at one end, perhaps through a read error. The rearrangement uses TRBV20-1 and TRBJ2-5, with 10 bases identical to TRBD1. There are 11 residues in the CDR3. Germline loops: CDR1 DFQATT, CDR2 SNEGSKA (reference sequence). CDR3 coding DNA: TGCAGTGCAGCCGGGACAGGGGCGAGTAACTTC. Protein product: CSAAGTGASNF.

This clonotype was observed at least ten times. The chain has TRBV19 and TRBJ2-5, with D perhaps TRBD1 or TRBD2 (6 bases each). CDR1 is LNHDA and CDR2 is SQIVND in the germline V gene (reference sequence). The CDR3 loop spans 16 amino acids. V lost 3 bases and J 5 bases, leaving 19 bases between the germline ends. This chain's CDR3 is CASSMGAGRTEETQYF. As DNA, the CDR3 is TGTGCCAGTAGTATGGGGGCGGGGCGGACAGAGGAGACCCAGTACTTC.

The table lists this clonotype with many counts. This chain's CDR3 is CASSSGQGGQPQHF. In DNA form, the CDR3 reads TGCGCCAGCAGCTCCGGACAGGGGGGTCAGCCCCAGCATTTT. J is TRBJ1-5 and V is TRBV5-1; 10 bases map to TRBD1. The junction had 3 bases not matched to a gene; V was cut back by 3 bases and J by 6 bases. The CDR3 runs 14 residues. Looked up from germline, CDR1 is SGHRS and CDR2 is YFSETQ. Complete variable domain (other parts from reference TRBV5-1 and TRBJ1-5): KAGVTQTPRYLIKTRGQQVTLSCSPISGHRSVSWYQQTPGQGLQFLFEYFSETQRNKGNFPGRFSGRQFSNSRSEMNVSTLELGDSALYLCASSSGQGGQPQHFGDGTRLSIL.

Concerning this clonotype itself: This sequence may be a read error, since a much larger clone differs from it by one base. The V call is TRBV5-1, the J call TRBJ2-1; 13 bases agree with TRBD2. Per germline, CDR1 SGHRS and CDR2 YFSETQ. This CDR3 is built from 19 residues. The CDR3 here is CASSFALTPGLAGSEERFF. The CDR3 DNA follows: TGCGCCAGCAGCTTCGCCCTGACGCCGGGACTAGCGGGGTCGGAAGAGCGGTTCTTC.

This clonotype was seen a few times. A much bigger clone sits one base away, suggesting this may be a read error. The rearrangement uses TRBV7-2 and TRBJ1-6; D call uncertain. In germline, CDR1 is SGHTA, CDR2 FQGNSA. The CDR3 totals 14 residues. In DNA, the CDR3 is TGTGTCAGCGCCCCCGGGATCTATAATTCACCCCTCCACTTT. Protein sequence: CVSAPGIYNSPLHF.

About this clonotype: Mismatch with germline at one junction end may stem from a read error. The chain employs TRBV10-1 and TRBJ2-7; perhaps D is TRBD1 or TRBD2 (6 bases each). The germline gives CDR1 WNHNN, CDR2 SYGVQD (reference sequence). The CDR3 has 12 residues. The CDR3 DNA reads TGCGCCATCAGTGTAGGAGGGGGCGAGCAGTACTTC. Residues: CAISVGGGEQYF.

This clonotype came up many times. The rearrangement uses TRBV2 and TRBJ2-2, with D uncertain. The CDR3 covers 14 residues. V gave up 8 bases and J gave up 1 base, with 11 bases separating them. Germline V gene data show CDR1 as SNHLY and CDR2 as FYNNEI. The CDR3 region is CASSRSLNTGELFF. In DNA form, the CDR3 reads TGTGCCAGCTCCAGGAGTTTGAACACCGGGGAGCTGTTTTTT.

This clonotype was found many times. The chain couples TRBV4-1 to TRBJ2-2, with unresolved D. The germline V and J ends were trimmed by 4 bases and 6 bases, with 15 bases remaining between them. Germline CDR1 is MGHRA and CDR2 is YSYEKL. CDR3 size: 15 residues. The chain's CDR3 is CASSRNGIGSGELFF. The CDR3 nucleotides read TGCGCCAGCAGCCGGAATGGAATAGGCTCCGGGGAGCTGTTTTTT.

This clonotype was seen at least ten times. This chain connects TRBV2 to TRBJ2-3; 7 nucleotides align to TRBD2. J was trimmed by 2 bases and V by 8 bases; bases with no gene match: 4. The CDR3 spans 13 residues. Germline CDR1 and CDR2: SNHLY and FYNNEI. The CDR3 region is CASSGGNTDTQYF. The CDR3 bases are TGTGCCAGCTCGGGGGGAAACACAGATACGCAGTATTTT.

This clonotype was found many times. The chain links TRBV28 to TRBJ2-2; 7 nucleotides agree with TRBD1. In germline, CDR1 is MDHEN, CDR2 SYDVKM. V lost 8 bases to trimming and J lost 0 bases; unmatched junction nucleotides: 6. The CDR3 totals 15 residues. In nucleotides, the CDR3 is TGTGCCAGCTATCCCGGGACAGCGAACACCGGGGAGCTGTTTTTT. It encodes CASYPGTANTGELFF.

Ten or more counts support this clonotype. This sequence joins TRBV7-2 and TRBJ2-1; D unclear. The CDR3 runs to 12 residues. V gave up 5 bases and J gave up 8 bases, with 10 bases separating them. The germline V gene has CDR1 SGHTA and CDR2 FQGNSA. This chain's CDR3 is CASSPQLYEQFF. The CDR3 DNA is TGTGCCAGCAGCCCCCAGCTTTATGAGCAGTTCTTC.

This clonotype was observed at least ten times. DNA of the CDR3: TGTGCCAGCAGTAATGGACTAGCGGGGGGCACCGGGGAGCTGTTTTTT. Translated: CASSNGLAGGTGELFF. The genes are TRBV6-6 and TRBJ2-2; TRBD2 agrees at 14 bases. From germline, CDR1 is MNHNY and CDR2 SVGAGI (reference sequence). The junction had 3 bases not matched to a gene; V was cut back by 5 bases and J by 4 bases. There are 16 residues in the CDR3.

J is TRBJ2-3 and V is TRBV6-2 or TRBV6-3; possible D gene TRBD1, 6 bases. Per germline, CDR1 MNHEY and CDR2 SVGEGT. The CDR3 has 14 residues. V lost 2 bases to trimming and J lost 3 bases, with 9 bases between them. The CDR3 protein is CASSYGQTTDTQYF. The CDR3 region has the DNA TGTGCCAGCAGTTACGGACAGACGACAGATACGCAGTATTTT.

Many counts were recorded for this clonotype. The chain is built from TRBV20-1 and TRBJ1-5, with 7 nucleotides matching TRBD1. The CDR3 spans 14 residues. The V segment lost 3 bases and the J segment 0 bases; nucleotides outside the gene matches: 2. Germline V lookup: CDR1 DFQATT, CDR2 SNEGSKA (reference sequence). The DNA of the CDR3 is TGCAGTGCTAGGGGACAGATTAGCAATCAGCCCCAGCATTTT. It codes for CSARGQISNQPQHF.

This clonotype was counted ten times or more. The chain combines TRBV30 with TRBJ2-2; no firm D call. Germline CDR1 GTSNPN, CDR2 SVGIG (reference sequence). The CDR3 runs 13 residues. Trimming stripped 2 bases from V and 7 bases from J, with 11 bases between. CDR3 coding DNA: TGTGCCTGGAGTTTGGGGTGGGGCGGGGAGCTGTTTTTT. Protein product: CAWSLGWGGELFF.

By sample fraction, this clonotype is medium-sized (0.01 to 0.1%). The chain uses TRBV6-6 and TRBJ2-2; D is unclear. Trimming took off 8 bases at V and 6 bases at J, with 7 bases between the two ends. The CDR3 totals 11 residues. Looked up from germline, CDR1 is MNHNY and CDR2 is SVGAGI (reference sequence). This chain's CDR3 is CASRDSGELFF. The CDR3 DNA follows: TGTGCCAGCCGCGATTCCGGGGAGCTGTTTTTT.

This clonotype has at least ten counts. This chain joins TRBV7-2 and TRBJ2-1, with a tentative D call TRBD1 (5 bases). Trimming stripped 5 bases from V and 10 bases from J, with 9 bases between. This CDR3 is 11 amino acids long. Germline V lookup: CDR1 SGHTA, CDR2 FQGNSA. The CDR3 region has the DNA TGTGCCAGCAGCCCCAGACAGGAGCAGTTCTTC. It encodes CASSPRQEQFF.

This clonotype turned up a few times. The J gene is TRBJ2-3, the V gene TRBV7-6; 10 bases agree with TRBD2. The CDR3 sequence is 14 residues long. V shed 8 bases, J shed 8 bases, and the junction held 10 bases outside the gene matches. Germline V gives CDR1 SGHVS, CDR2 FNYEAQ. The CDR3 bases are TGTGCCAGCGGACTAGCGGTTCGAGGGACTACGCAGTATTTT. Its protein product is CASGLAVRGTTQYF.

Many counts were recorded for this clonotype. V gene TRBV2 combines with J gene TRBJ2-2; D is unresolved. With 3 bases removed from V and 2 bases from J, the gap between germline ends came to 4 bases. The V gene's germline CDR1 is SNHLY and CDR2 FYNNEI. The CDR3 runs 13 residues. This CDR3 reads CASSEQNTGELFF. The DNA of the CDR3 is TGTGCCAGCAGTGAGCAAAACACCGGGGAGCTGTTTTTT.

This clonotype occurred many times. The chain carries TRBV20-1 and TRBJ2-3; 11 bases are a match to TRBD1. The trim removed 3 bases at V and 5 bases at J, leaving 7 bases unmatched. Per the germline V gene, CDR1 is DFQATT and CDR2 is SNEGSKA (reference sequence). This CDR3 has 15 amino acids. The CDR3: CSASLRTGGLDTQYF. Written as DNA, the CDR3 is TGCAGTGCTAGCCTCAGGACAGGGGGCTTAGATACGCAGTATTTT.

This clonotype came up many times. The chain uses TRBV5-1 and TRBJ1-2; D is ambiguous. Germline loops: CDR1 SGHRS, CDR2 YFSETQ. Trimming took 3 bases from V and 4 from J, leaving 13 bases between them. CDR3 length equals 14 residues. The CDR3 loop reads CASSSNGGSYGYTF. The CDR3 DNA reads TGCGCCAGCAGCTCTAACGGAGGCAGCTATGGCTACACCTTC.

This clonotype was recorded at least ten times. The chain's CDR3 is CASSERGDTQYF. The CDR3 DNA is TGTGCCAGCAGTGAACGCGGAGATACGCAGTATTTT. V usage is TRBV6-1 and J usage is TRBJ2-3; the D is unclear. Germline V gene lookup returns CDR1 MNHNS and CDR2 SASEGT. The CDR3 runs 12 residues. V lost 2 bases to trimming and J lost 5 bases, with 5 bases between them.

This clonotype was recorded at least ten times. The rearrangement uses TRBV23-1 and TRBJ1-5; D perhaps matches TRBD1 (6 bases). TRBV23-1 is filed as an ORF, its function uncertain. Trimming removed 7 bases from V and 9 bases from J, with 13 bases in between. The CDR3 loop spans 12 amino acids. CDR3 residues: CASTPTGAPQHF. CDR3 sequence (DNA): TGCGCCAGCACCCCGACAGGTGCGCCCCAGCATTTT.